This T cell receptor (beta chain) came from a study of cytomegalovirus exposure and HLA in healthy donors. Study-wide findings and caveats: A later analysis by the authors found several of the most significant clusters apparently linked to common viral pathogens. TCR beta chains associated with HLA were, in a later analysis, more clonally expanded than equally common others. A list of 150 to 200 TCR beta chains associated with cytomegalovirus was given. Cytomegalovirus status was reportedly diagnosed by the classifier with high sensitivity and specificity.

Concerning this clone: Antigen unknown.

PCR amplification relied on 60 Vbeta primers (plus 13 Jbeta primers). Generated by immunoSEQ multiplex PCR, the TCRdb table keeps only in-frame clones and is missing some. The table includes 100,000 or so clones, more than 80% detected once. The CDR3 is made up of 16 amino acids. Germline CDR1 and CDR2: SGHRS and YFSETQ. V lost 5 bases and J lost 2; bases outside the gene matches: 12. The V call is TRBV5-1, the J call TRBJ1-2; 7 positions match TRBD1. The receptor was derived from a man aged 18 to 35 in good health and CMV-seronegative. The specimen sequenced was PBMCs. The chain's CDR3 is CASSRVTGVSNYGYTF. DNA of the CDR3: TGCGCCAGCAGTAGAGTAACAGGGGTTTCGAACTATGGCTACACCTTC.